This record concerns one TCR beta chain sequence. V trimming: 4 bases; J trimming: 4 bases; junction bases outside the gene matches: 4. CDR1 is MDHEN, CDR2 SYDVKM, per germline. The CDR3 is made up of 15 amino acids. The source of the sample is a study of blood T cell repertoires in COVID-19. Study-wide context: Samples came from the United States, Italy and Spain, spanning acute and convalescent COVID-19. The analysed material was cDNA or gDNA that came from T cells, B-cell-depleted T cells, or PBMCs.

Original methodology: Reference gene primer amplification in the assay estimated nucleated cell counts. Data came from immunoSEQ multiplex PCR; TCRdb stores just in-frame clones and leaves some out. Clone size and V and J calls were adopted from that table, with D and trimming inferred from the DNA. The sample has some 110,000 clones; 81% are singletons. The sample comprised peripheral blood. This clonotype was obtained from a man older than 75 with acute or convalescent COVID-19. The chain couples TRBV28 to TRBJ2-7; 13 positions match TRBD2. Here the CDR3 reads CASSWRLAGGYEQYF. The CDR3 DNA sequence: TGTGCCAGCAGTTGGAGACTAGCGGGAGGATACGAGCAGTACTTC. The whole variable domain, remainder taken from reference TRBV28 and TRBJ2-7, is DVKVTQSSRYLVKRTGEKVFLECVQDMDHENMFWYRQDPGLGLRLIYFSYDVKMKEKGDIPEGYSVSREKKERFSLILESASTNQTSMYLCASSWRLAGGYEQYFGPGTRLTVT.